This T cell receptor beta chain was found in a study of OX40 agonist ivuxolimab in advanced cancers. The study sampled blood at baseline, cycle 4 day 1, and cycle 7 day 1. The CDR3 is 13 residues long. With 3 bases clipped from V and 5 bases from J, the junction kept 4 bases outside the gene matches. Germline lookup yields CDR1 SGHNT and CDR2 YENEEA. Sequencing used immunoSEQ multiplex PCR; TCRdb keeps in-frame clones, though not all of them. The sample includes over 95,000 clones, 70% to 90% of them seen just once. This TCR was recovered from an adult with an advanced solid tumor such as melanoma, head and neck, liver or kidney cancer. This chain connects TRBV11-3 to TRBJ2-7; 7 positions agree with TRBD1. Sequenced material: CD4+ or CD8+ T cells sorted from blood, taken in a trial of the OX40 agonist ivuxolimab. The CDR3 loop reads CASSFLTGHEQYF. The DNA for the CDR3 is TGTGCCAGCAGCTTTTTGACAGGGCACGAGCAGTACTTC.